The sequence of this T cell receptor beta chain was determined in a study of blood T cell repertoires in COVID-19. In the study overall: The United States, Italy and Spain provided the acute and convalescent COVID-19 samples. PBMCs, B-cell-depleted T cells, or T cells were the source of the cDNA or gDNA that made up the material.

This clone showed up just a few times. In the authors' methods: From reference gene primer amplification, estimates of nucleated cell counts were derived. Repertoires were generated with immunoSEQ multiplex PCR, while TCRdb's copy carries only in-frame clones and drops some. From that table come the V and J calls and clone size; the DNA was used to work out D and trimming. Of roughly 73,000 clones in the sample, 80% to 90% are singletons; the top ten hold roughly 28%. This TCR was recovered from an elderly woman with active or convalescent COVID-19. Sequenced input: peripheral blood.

The CDR3 DNA reads as TGTGCCAGCAGCTCCGGGACAGTAAGGTACGAGCAGTACTTC. As protein: CASSSGTVRYEQYF. V gene TRBV5-4 combines with J gene TRBJ2-7, with TRBD1 identical over 7 bases. The V segment lost 3 bases and the J segment 4 bases; nucleotides outside the gene matches: 7. CDR3 size: 14 residues. Germline loops: CDR1 SGHNT, CDR2 YYREEE (reference sequence).